Below are 13 T cell receptor beta chains sequenced from a single sample in a study of a mutant IDH1 vaccine in newly diagnosed glioma. Time point reported: baseline, week 1 (first vaccination visit). The treatment denotes: pre-vaccination baseline after standard-of-care therapy. Method: immunoSEQ multiplex PCR; TCRdb's copy keeps in-frame clones and lacks some. The repertoire includes 40,000 or so clones, around 78% of them detected once, and approximately 8.4% sits in the top ten. The specimen comprised PBMCs, sampled from a glioma patient treated with radiotherapy, temozolomide or both. These receptors originate from a middle-aged man with glioma. Some clones in this sample may be carry-over from other donors' samples.

V and J are TRBV15 and TRBJ2-5; D is possibly TRBD1 (5 bases). Germline V CDR1 and CDR2: LNHNV, YYDKDF (reference sequence). Trimming shortened V by 0 bases and J by 2 bases, and 10 bases separated the two germline ends. The CDR3 totals 15 residues. The CDR3 DNA reads as TGTGCCACCAGCAGAGATGGGGCTAGGCAAGAGACCCAGTACTTC. This codes for CATSRDGARQETQYF.

The gene calls are TRBV7-2 and TRBJ2-1; TRBD2 might be the D (5 bases). The germline V gene encodes CDR1 SGHTA and CDR2 FQGNSA. The CDR3 runs 16 residues. Trimming pared 3 bases from V and 0 bases from J, leaving 12 bases between. For the CDR3, the DNA is TGTGCCAGCAGCTTCGACGGAGGCCACTCCTACAATGAGCAGTTCTTC. Translated: CASSFDGGHSYNEQFF.

In regard to this clone: Different DNA sequences within this sample yield the same CDR3. The CDR3 reads CAWSATGNTEAFF. The CDR3 DNA is TGTGCCTGGAGTGCAACAGGGAACACTGAAGCTTTCTTT. The chain has TRBV30 and TRBJ1-1, with TRBD1 as a possible D gene (5 bases). Trimming removed 1 base from V and 1 base from J, with 7 bases in between. This CDR3 contains 13 residues. Per the germline V gene, CDR1 is GTSNPN and CDR2 is SVGIG (reference sequence).

This chain uses TRBV19 with TRBJ2-5; TRBD2 matches 13 bases. Germline trimming cut 9 bases from V and 4 bases from J; bases unmatched to any gene: 11. The CDR3 contains 16 residues. Germline-derived CDR1 and CDR2 are LNHDA and SQIVND (reference sequence). Here the CDR3 DNA reads TGTGCCAGCTCCCTGGCGGGACTAGCGGGGACAGAGACCCAGTACTTC. The encoded protein is CASSLAGLAGTETQYF.

This clone is classed as medium-sized (0.01 to 0.1%). The chain uses TRBV7-9 and TRBJ1-1; D not resolved. V lost 1 base and J lost 10, with 7 bases in between. Germline CDR1 reads SEHNR; CDR2 reads FQNEAQ (reference sequence). The CDR3 covers 11 residues. CDR3 in amino acids: CASSLGGGAFF. The CDR3 nucleotides read TGTGCCAGCAGCTTAGGAGGCGGAGCTTTCTTT.

The genes are TRBV9 and TRBJ1-1; D perhaps matches TRBD1 (5 bases). Trimming left V 0 bases short and J 5 bases short, with 14 bases between. The CDR3 spans 15 residues. CDR1 SGDLS and CDR2 YYNGEE come from the germline V gene. The CDR3 DNA reads TGTGCCAGCAGCGTAGGCCCGGGAGGGGTTACTGAAGCTTTCTTT. It is translated as CASSVGPGGVTEAFF. The whole variable domain, remainder taken from reference TRBV9 and TRBJ1-1, is DSGVTQTPKHLITATGQRVTLRCSPRSGDLSVYWYQQSLDQGLQFLIQYYNGEERAKGNILERFSAQQFPDLHSELNLSSLELGDSALYFCASSVGPGGVTEAFFGQGTRLTVV.

This rearrangement joins TRBV7-9 to TRBJ1-2, with 9 bases fitting TRBD1. CDR3 length: 14 amino acids. Per the germline V gene, CDR1 is SEHNR and CDR2 is FQNEAQ (reference sequence). Trimming took 5 bases from V and 8 from J; bases not matched to a gene: 9. DNA for the CDR3: TGTGCCAGCAGCGACCGGGACAGGGTTTACGGCTACACCTTC. As protein: CASSDRDRVYGYTF. The full variable domain, its missing parts supplied by reference TRBV7-9 and TRBJ1-2, is DTGVSQNPRHKITKRGQNVTFRCDPISEHNRLYWYRQTLGQGPEFLTYFQNEAQLEKSRLLSDRFSAERPKGSFSTLEIQRTEQGDSAMYLCASSDRDRVYGYTFGSGTRLTVV.

V usage is TRBV6-1 and J usage is TRBJ1-2, with D possibly TRBD1 on 6 matching bases. Trimming shortened V by 1 base and J by 0 bases, and 9 bases separated the two germline ends. Germline lookup yields CDR1 MNHNS and CDR2 SASEGT. CDR3 length: 15 residues. The CDR3 region has the DNA TGTGCCAGCAGTGAAGGCAGGGGTGCTAACTATGGCTACACCTTC. Its protein product is CASSEGRGANYGYTF.

This chain links TRBV7-2 with TRBJ1-4; TRBD1 matches 7 bases. V gave up 5 bases and J gave up 12 bases; unmatched junction bases: 6. This CDR3 contains 12 residues. Germline V gives CDR1 SGHTA, CDR2 FQGNSA. The DNA for the CDR3 is TGTGCCAGCAGCCCGACAGGGAGGGAACTGTTTTTT. This gives the protein CASSPTGRELFF.

This clone is labeled medium-sized. This chain uses TRBV2 with TRBJ1-2; a possible D gene is TRBD1 (6 bases). The CDR3 covers 15 residues. V was trimmed by 3 bases and J by 4 bases, leaving 15 bases between them. Germline lookup yields CDR1 SNHLY and CDR2 FYNNEI. CDR3 loop: CASSDSRQTGYGYTF. CDR3 DNA sequence: TGTGCCAGCAGTGACTCAAGGCAGACAGGCTATGGCTACACCTTC.

The chain combines TRBV5-4 with TRBJ1-2, with D uncertain. CDR1 and CDR2 from the germline V gene are SGHNT and YYREEE (reference sequence). V was clipped by 4 bases and J by 7 bases, with 17 bases between them. The CDR3 has 14 amino acids. In DNA, the CDR3 is TGTGCCAGCAGCGATTCGGAGAGGGCGCTTGGCTACACCTTC. It encodes CASSDSERALGYTF.

This clone was counted once. The chain is built from TRBV6-6 and TRBJ1-2; TRBD1 agrees at 7 bases. Germline loops: CDR1 MNHNY, CDR2 SVGAGI (reference sequence). With 5 bases clipped from V and 4 bases from J, the junction kept 4 bases outside the gene matches. This CDR3 has 13 residues. CDR3 amino acids: CASSPDRVYGYTF. DNA for the CDR3: TGTGCCAGCAGTCCTGACAGGGTCTATGGCTACACCTTC.

The chain carries TRBV4-1 and TRBJ1-6; D uncertain. Germline-derived CDR1 and CDR2 are MGHRA and YSYEKL. The CDR3 has 15 residues. Trimming took off 1 base at V and 9 bases at J, with 13 bases between the two ends. CDR3 nucleotides: TGCGCCAGCAGCCAAGGGGAGGGTTTCAGTTCACCCCTCCACTTT. This encodes CASSQGEGFSSPLHF.